Presented here are 3 T cell receptor beta chains from one specimen sequenced in a study of cytomegalovirus exposure and HLA in healthy donors. PCR amplification relied on 60 Vbeta primers (plus 13 Jbeta primers). TCRdb keeps only in-frame clones here, not all; method: immunoSEQ multiplex PCR. This table has some 65,000 clones, approximately 60% appearing once. What was sequenced was PBMCs. The receptors were sampled from a man between 25 and 39 years old in good health and CMV-seronegative.

The rearrangement links TRBV11-3 to TRBJ2-1, with D tentatively TRBD1 (5 bases). The CDR3 runs 15 residues. Trimming removed 1 base from V and 4 bases from J, with 11 bases in between. CDR1 is SGHNT, CDR2 YENEEA, per germline. CDR3 loop: CASSLGLGAYNEQFF. In nucleotides, the CDR3 is TGTGCCAGCAGCTTAGGGCTAGGGGCTTACAATGAGCAGTTCTTC.

The CDR3 loop reads CSVEPRAQYF. The CDR3, as DNA: TGCAGCGTTGAACCTCGGGCGCAGTATTTT. The J gene is TRBJ2-3, the V gene TRBV29-1; no clear D. The CDR3 spans 10 residues. Between the trimmed V and J ends, which lost 2 bases and 10 bases, there was a span of 7 bases. Germline lookup yields CDR1 SQVTM and CDR2 ANQGSEA.

The genes are TRBV15 and TRBJ2-3; 16 bases are shared with TRBD2. The CDR3 is 16 amino acids. Germline V CDR1 and CDR2: LNHNV, YYDKDF (reference sequence). Trimming cost V 3 bases and J 7 bases; bases outside gene matches: 4. In DNA, the CDR3 is TGTGCCACCAGCAGGGGGACTAGCGGGGGGGCTTATACGCAGTATTTT. Translation: CATSRGTSGGAYTQYF.